This T cell receptor (beta chain) was observed in a study of T cells in Graves' hyperthyroidism and ophthalmopathy. This clonotype occurred many times. Germline V gives CDR1 MNHNS, CDR2 SASEGT. V lost 5 bases, J lost 4 bases, and 9 bases lay in between. The CDR3 sequence is 13 residues long. Template material for amplifying TCR beta CDR3 regions consisted of RNA transcripts. The TCR CDR3 first-round RT-PCR relied on the HTBI primer set. MiXCR was run by TCRdb on the multiplex PCR reads, yielding one entry per CDR3 protein. The repertoire holds roughly 740,000 distinct CDR3 sequences, less than 20% seen once, with approximately 8.4% in the top ten. Pregnant or lactating patients were excluded, as were those with uncontrolled infection or other autoimmune disease. Source material for PBMCs was about 10 ml fresh peripheral blood.

Material: blood. This receptor was identified in a man younger than 35 with Graves' hyperthyroidism. This chain links TRBV6-1 with TRBJ2-4; tentative D call: TRBD1 (6 bases). The chain's CDR3 is CASSFDRKNIQYF. The CDR3 DNA sequence: TGTGCCAGCAGTTTCGACAGGAAAAACATTCAGTACTTC.